These 29 T cell receptor beta chains originate from one sample sequenced in a study of blood T cell repertoires in COVID-19. The method was immunoSEQ multiplex PCR; TCRdb's version includes in-frame clones alone and lacks a portion of them. Of about 270,000 clones listed, more than 85% were seen once; the top ten hold roughly 2.8%. Specimen: PBMCs or T cells enriched from blood (not recorded which). These receptors all stem from a man in his forties who had been exposed to COVID-19.

The chain joins TRBV18 to TRBJ2-1, with TRBD1 identical over 10 bases. Germline V gene lookup returns CDR1 KGHSH and CDR2 LQKENI. The CDR3 contains 18 residues. V was pared by 1 base and J by 5 bases, with 11 bases of the junction left unmatched. CDR3 loop: CASSPLPTGTGVNNEQFF. The DNA of the CDR3 is TGTGCCAGCTCACCACTCCCGACCGGGACAGGGGTTAACAATGAGCAGTTCTTC.

The J gene is TRBJ2-1, the V gene TRBV30; D unclear. Trimming left V 4 bases short and J 6 bases short, with 22 bases between. CDR1 and CDR2 from the germline V gene are GTSNPN and SVGIG (reference sequence). This CDR3 has 16 amino acids. The CDR3 region has the DNA TGTGCCTGGATGCCACAAACTATTCCGGCGCTCAATGAGCAGTTCTTC. Translating it yields CAWMPQTIPALNEQFF.

The genes are TRBV18 and TRBJ1-2; a weak D match, TRBD1 (5 bases). Germline CDR1 KGHSH, CDR2 LQKENI. Trimming stripped 2 bases from V and 7 bases from J, with 8 bases between. This CDR3 comprises 12 residues. In nucleotides, the CDR3 is TGTGCCAGCTCACCAGGGCAGGGTGGCTACACCTTC. This sequence encodes CASSPGQGGYTF.

Notes on this clone: One end of the junction varies from germline; a read error may be responsible. The chain combines TRBV9 with TRBJ2-7; 10 bases map to TRBD2. Germline lookup yields CDR1 SGDLS and CDR2 YYNGEE. This CDR3 contains 15 residues. For the CDR3, the DNA is TGTGCCAGCAGCGTAGGAGCGGGAGGGTCCTACGAGCAGCACTTC. It specifies CASSVGAGGSYEQHF.

This clone has only one observation. The chain carries TRBV12-5 and TRBJ1-3; 7 bases match TRBD1. In germline, CDR1 is LGHNT, CDR2 FRNRAP. After removal of 1 base from V and 0 bases from J, the junction contained 3 bases not matched to a gene. The CDR3 runs 16 residues. CDR3 in amino acids: CASGLGTGGSGNTIYF. In nucleotides, the CDR3 is TGTGCTAGTGGTTTGGGGACAGGCGGCTCTGGAAACACCATATATTTT.

Here the CDR3 reads CAHSSGGGTDTQYF. For the CDR3, the DNA is TGTGCCCACTCTAGCGGAGGGGGTACAGATACGCAGTATTTT. The rearrangement joins TRBV5-6 to TRBJ2-3, with a tentative D call TRBD2 (7 bases). This CDR3 is 14 amino acids long. The germline V gene encodes CDR1 SGHDT and CDR2 YYEEEE. The ends were cut back, 10 bases at V and 3 bases at J, with 18 bases in the middle. Complete variable domain (other parts from reference TRBV5-6 and TRBJ2-3): DAGVTQSPTHLIKTRGQQVTLRCSPKSGHDTVSWYQQALGQGPQFIFQYYEEEERQRGNFPDRFSGHQFPNYSSELNVNALLLGDSALYLCAHSSGGGTDTQYFGPGTRLTVL.

The chain has TRBV2 and TRBJ2-3, with 8 bases lining up with TRBD2. The germline V gene encodes CDR1 SNHLY and CDR2 FYNNEI. J was trimmed by 0 bases and V by 8 bases; bases with no gene match: 7. The CDR3 runs to 15 residues. The CDR3 here is CASCSGTRSTDTQYF. DNA for the CDR3: TGTGCCAGCTGTAGCGGGACTCGTAGCACAGATACGCAGTATTTT.

The genes are TRBV6-5 and TRBJ1-4; 8 bases align to TRBD1. Germline trimming cut 6 bases from V and 8 bases from J; bases unmatched to any gene: 11. Germline V CDR1 and CDR2: MNHEY, SVGAGI. CDR3 size: 15 residues. CDR3 sequence (DNA): TGTGCCAGCAGCCGACAGGGGTCCGCCGGAGAAAAACTGTTTTTT. This encodes CASSRQGSAGEKLFF.

The chain combines TRBV5-4 with TRBJ2-1, with TRBD1 matching over 7 bases. The CDR3 runs to 16 residues. The germline V gene encodes CDR1 SGHNT and CDR2 YYREEE (reference sequence). J gave up 4 bases and V 4 bases, and 11 bases lay outside the gene matches. CDR3 sequence: CASSLSPGQPYNEQFF. The CDR3 DNA is TGTGCCAGCAGCCTCTCACCGGGACAGCCGTACAATGAGCAGTTCTTC.

The gene calls are TRBV5-4 and TRBJ1-4; D uncertain. The CDR3 totals 13 residues. Trimming stripped 1 base from V and 5 bases from J, with 6 bases between. Germline values: CDR1 SGHNT, CDR2 YYREEE (reference sequence). CDR3 DNA sequence: TGTGCCAGCAGCTTGATACAGAATGAAAAACTGTTTTTT. Amino acid sequence: CASSLIQNEKLFF. The full variable domain, with the rest looked up from reference TRBV5-4 and TRBJ1-4, is ETGVTQSPTHLIKTRGQQVTLRCSSQSGHNTVSWYQQALGQGPQFIFQYYREEENGRGNFPPRFSGLQFPNYSSELNVNALELDDSALYLCASSLIQNEKLFFGSGTQLSVL.

The gene calls are TRBV2 and TRBJ2-7; 7 positions match TRBD2. Germline assignment: CDR1 SNHLY and CDR2 FYNNEI. V shed 5 bases, J shed 5 bases, and the junction held 15 bases outside the gene matches. This CDR3 is built from 16 residues. CDR3: CASSPLLGLGINEQYF. For the CDR3, the DNA is TGTGCCAGCAGTCCCTTACTTGGACTAGGTATCAACGAGCAGTACTTC.

Remarks on this clone: The DNA is left out, because the CDR3 cannot be placed on it with certainty; the CDR3 is given as TCRdb lists it. The V call is TRBV5-1, the J call TRBJ1-4; the table's D gene call, TRBD1, was not cross checked with the DNA. Germline V CDR1 and CDR2: SGHRS, YFSETQ. The CDR3 contains 15 residues when both ends are counted. The CDR3 protein is CASSLTGPLWEKLFF.

The chain carries TRBV28 and TRBJ1-2, with no clear D. With 3 bases removed from V and 4 bases from J, the gap between germline ends came to 18 bases. This CDR3 spans 16 amino acids. Germline loops: CDR1 MDHEN, CDR2 SYDVKM. DNA of the CDR3: TGTGCCAGCAGTTTGGCGGGGATAGGCCGGAGCTATGGCTACACCTTC. Amino acid sequence: CASSLAGIGRSYGYTF.

This chain joins TRBV5-1 and TRBJ2-7, with a tentative D call TRBD2 (6 bases). This CDR3 contains 13 residues. Per the germline V gene, CDR1 is SGHRS and CDR2 is YFSETQ. V lost 4 bases, J lost 6 bases, and 14 bases lay in between. CDR3 sequence reads: CASSIVTGSEQYF. The CDR3 DNA reads as TGCGCCAGCAGCATTGTTACCGGGAGCGAGCAGTACTTC.

This chain uses TRBV5-6 with TRBJ2-5; D is ambiguous. V was pared by 0 bases and J by 5 bases, with 11 bases between. Germline CDR1 SGHDT, CDR2 YYEEEE. The CDR3 contains 14 residues. The CDR3 DNA is TGTGCCAGCAGCTTGGCCAGTGGTGTCGAGACCCAGTACTTC. Amino acids: CASSLASGVETQYF.

The chain combines TRBV5-1 with TRBJ1-1; D gene unclear. Germline V gene sequence: CDR1 SGHRS, CDR2 YFSETQ. V shed 1 base and J shed 2 bases, with 9 bases lying between them. The CDR3 length is 14 residues. The chain's CDR3 is CASSLTPQNTEAFF. For the CDR3, the DNA is TGCGCCAGCAGCTTGACCCCACAAAACACTGAAGCTTTCTTT.

This chain uses TRBV12-3 or TRBV12-4 with TRBJ2-3; TRBD2 aligns across 8 bases. The CDR3 is 13 residues long. V lost 6 bases to trimming and J lost 6 bases; unmatched junction nucleotides: 5. CDR3 region: CASSRGGRDTQYF. CDR3 bases: TGTGCCAGCAGCCGGGGGGGCAGGGATACGCAGTATTTT.

This clone was detected once. The chain has TRBV18 and TRBJ1-1; 8 bases agree with TRBD1. The germline CDR1 and CDR2 sequences are KGHSH and LQKENI. The length of the CDR3 is 14 residues. V was pared by 5 bases and J by 4 bases, with 6 bases of the junction left unmatched. DNA for the CDR3: TGTGCCAGCTCATCTCAACAGGGGGTCACTGAAGCTTTCTTT. Its translation is CASSSQQGVTEAFF.

The V gene is TRBV28, the J gene TRBJ1-1; D ambiguous. Germline CDR1 is MDHEN and CDR2 is SYDVKM. V was cut by 3 bases and J by 1 base, with 9 bases left in between. The CDR3 runs to 14 residues. CDR3 loop: CASSLEGTNTEAFF. CDR3 DNA sequence: TGTGCCAGCAGTTTGGAGGGAACGAACACTGAAGCTTTCTTT.

This chain links TRBV7-9 with TRBJ1-1; D might be TRBD1 (5 bases). CDR1 is SEHNR and CDR2 is FQNEAQ in the germline V gene (reference sequence). This CDR3 contains 15 residues. Trimming took off 6 bases at V and 3 bases at J, with 17 bases between the two ends. CDR3 sequence (DNA): TGTGCCAGCAGACCCTCAAGGGGCCGGGACACTGAAGCTTTCTTT. Encoded protein: CASRPSRGRDTEAFF.

In this sample, this clone turned up once. The chain joins TRBV23-1 to TRBJ1-5; 8 bases are a match to TRBD1. TRBV23-1 carries the ORF label, with uncertain function. CDR3 length: 19 residues. V lost 2 bases, J lost 2 bases, and 14 bases stayed unmatched. CDR3 amino acids: CASSQQCDRGSAGNQPQHF. In DNA, the CDR3 is TGCGCCAGCAGTCAACAATGCGACAGGGGTTCGGCTGGCAATCAGCCCCAGCATTTT.

CDR3 protein: CSVGSNGQPYNEQFF. DNA for the CDR3: TGCAGCGTTGGGTCTAACGGACAGCCTTACAATGAGCAGTTCTTC. The chain carries TRBV29-1 and TRBJ2-1; possible D gene TRBD1, 6 bases. Germline CDR1 SQVTM, CDR2 ANQGSEA. The V end lost 4 bases, the J end lost 4 bases, and 17 bases lay between the germline ends. This CDR3 has 15 amino acids.

This clone was counted only a few times. V gene TRBV14 combines with J gene TRBJ2-1, with D perhaps TRBD2 (5 bases). This CDR3 contains 15 residues. The V and J ends lost 8 bases and 8 bases respectively, with 22 bases between them. Germline CDR1 and CDR2: SGHDN and FVKESK. The CDR3 loop is CASSGSGGVYHEQFF. The DNA of the CDR3 is TGTGCCAGCTCGGGAAGTGGCGGAGTTTATCATGAGCAGTTCTTC.

As regards this clone: Mismatch with germline at one junction end may stem from a read error. The chain couples TRBV28 to TRBJ1-2; 8 bases map to TRBD1. The CDR3 is 11 amino acids. The germline V gene encodes CDR1 MDHEN and CDR2 SYDVKM. CDR3 DNA sequence: TGTGCCAGCAGCGCAGGGGGCTTCGAATTATTC. This codes for CASSAGGFELF.

V gene TRBV11-3 combines with J gene TRBJ2-1; 14 bases map to TRBD2. The CDR3 extends over 17 amino acids. The V segment lost 5 bases and the J segment 7 bases; nucleotides outside the gene matches: 10. In germline, CDR1 is SGHNT, CDR2 YENEEA. The CDR3 protein is CASSKTGLAGGVNEQFF. DNA of the CDR3: TGTGCCAGCAGCAAGACAGGACTAGCGGGAGGAGTAAATGAGCAGTTCTTC. Full variable domain (rest looked up from reference TRBV11-3 and TRBJ2-1): EAGVVQSPRYKIIEKKQPVAFWCNPISGHNTLYWYLQNLGQGPELLIRYENEEAVDDSQLPKDRFSAERLKGVDSTLKIQPAELGDSAVYLCASSKTGLAGGVNEQFFGPGTRLTVL.

In this sample, this clone turned up once. The chain uses TRBV3-1 (or the pseudogene TRBV3-2) and TRBJ2-1; maybe TRBD2 (6 bases). Per the germline V gene, CDR1 is LGHDT and CDR2 is YNNKEL (reference sequence). The CDR3 length is 14 residues. V was pared by 3 bases and J by 8 bases, with 14 bases between. DNA for the CDR3: TGTGCCAGCAGCCAGGGGGGACCCGCCTATGAGCAGTTCTTC. The encoded protein is CASSQGGPAYEQFF.

This chain connects TRBV6-5 to TRBJ2-5; D gene ambiguous. The V and J ends lost 0 bases and 1 base respectively, with 12 bases between them. The germline CDR1 and CDR2 sequences are MNHEY and SVGAGI. CDR3 length: 16 residues. CDR3 region: CASSYSPPMAQETQYF. CDR3 coding DNA: TGTGCCAGCAGTTACTCTCCTCCAATGGCCCAAGAGACCCAGTACTTC.

At least ten counts were recorded for this clone. This sequence joins TRBV9 and TRBJ1-1, with D uncertain. The V end lost 2 bases, the J end lost 5 bases, and 19 bases lay between the germline ends. Germline values: CDR1 SGDLS, CDR2 YYNGEE. The CDR3 is made up of 16 amino acids. The CDR3 protein is CASSVSIAPGGTEAFF. The CDR3 DNA reads as TGTGCCAGCAGCGTCTCAATAGCCCCCGGTGGAACTGAAGCTTTCTTT.

This clone has a single count. The chain has TRBV27 and TRBJ2-1, with D possibly matching TRBD2 (6 bases). Trimming cost V 5 bases and J 0 bases, with 14 bases left between them. CDR1 and CDR2 (germline): MNHEY, SMNVEV (reference sequence). This CDR3 comprises 16 residues. CDR3 region: CASSNAGSSSYNEQFF. CDR3 sequence (DNA): TGTGCCAGCAGTAATGCGGGGAGCAGCTCCTACAATGAGCAGTTCTTC.